This T cell receptor (beta chain) was captured by sequencing in a study of T cell repertoires and HLA-DP antigens. The CDR3 is made up of 13 amino acids. The V end was cut by 10 bases, the J end by 1 base, with 14 bases between. The germline CDR1 and CDR2 sequences are WNHNN and SYGVQD (reference sequence). Assay: immunoSEQ multiplex PCR; the TCRdb copy retains only in-frame clones and omits some. The sample consists of about 73,000 clones, just under 80% of them appearing once. This clone was recorded a few times. What it binds is not known. The genes are TRBV10-1 and TRBJ2-7, with a weak D call TRBD1 (6 bases). The source material was CD4+ T cells from PBMCs. This TCR derives from a man aged 55 to 70 in good health and CMV-seronegative. The CDR3 nucleotides are TGCGCCACCCGACCGCAGGGGTCCTACGAGCAGTACTTC. Amino acids: CATRPQGSYEQYF.